Listed here are 3 T cell receptor beta chains from one sample, sequenced in a study of T cell responses to AZD1222 COVID-19 vaccine. The method was immunoSEQ multiplex PCR; TCRdb's version includes in-frame clones alone and lacks a portion of them. The table records some 200,000 clones, approximately 93% of them present only once. The sequencing used peripheral blood, collected 28 days after the second AZD1222 dose. These receptors all come from an adult who received the AZD1222 COVID-19 vaccine.

This clone was seen a few times. The rearrangement joins TRBV19 to TRBJ1-5, with a tentative D call TRBD1 (5 bases). V lost 3 bases, J lost 5 bases, and 11 bases lay in between. CDR3 length: 14 residues. The germline V gene has CDR1 LNHDA and CDR2 SQIVND (reference sequence). CDR3 nucleotide sequence: TGTGCCAGTAGTATTTCAGGGAAATATCAGCCCCAGCATTTT. Its translation: CASSISGKYQPQHF.

This clone appeared a single time. The chain carries TRBV4-3 and TRBJ1-3; D not certain. The germline CDR1 and CDR2 sequences are LGHNA and YSLEER. With 4 bases removed from V and 0 bases from J, the gap between germline ends came to 13 bases. This CDR3 has 16 residues. The CDR3 sequence is CASSPGGRNSGNTIYF. The DNA for the CDR3 is TGCGCCAGCAGCCCAGGCGGCCGAAACTCTGGAAACACCATATATTTT.

V is TRBV29-1 and J is TRBJ2-7; no definite D call. Trimming shortened V by 0 bases and J by 6 bases, and 15 bases separated the two germline ends. The CDR3 is 14 residues long. Germline V gene sequence: CDR1 SQVTM, CDR2 ANQGSEA. This CDR3 reads CSVEDSDWASEQYF. CDR3 nucleotides: TGCAGCGTTGAAGACTCGGATTGGGCATCCGAGCAGTACTTC.